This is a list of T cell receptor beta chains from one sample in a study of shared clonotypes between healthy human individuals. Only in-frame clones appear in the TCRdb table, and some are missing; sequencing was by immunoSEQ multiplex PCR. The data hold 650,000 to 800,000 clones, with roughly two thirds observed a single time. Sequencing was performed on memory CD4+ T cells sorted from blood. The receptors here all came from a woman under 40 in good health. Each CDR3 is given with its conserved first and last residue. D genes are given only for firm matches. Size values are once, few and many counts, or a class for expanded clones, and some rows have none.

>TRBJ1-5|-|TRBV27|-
TGTGCCAGCAGCCACCCCAATCAGCCCCAGCATTTT
CASSHPNQPQHF
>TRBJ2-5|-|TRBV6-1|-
TGTGCCAGCAGTGACTCGGCCGAGACCCAGTACTTC
CASSDSAETQYF
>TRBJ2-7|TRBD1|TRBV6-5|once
TGTGCCAGCAGTTCGGCGGACAGGGCCCACGAGCAGTACTTC
CASSSADRAHEQYF
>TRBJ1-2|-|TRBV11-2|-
TGTGCCAGCAAGAATAGGGGAAACTATGGCTACACCTTC
CASKNRGNYGYTF
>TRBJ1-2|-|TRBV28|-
TGTGCCAGCAGTAAGTGGACACTCGGCTACACCTTC
CASSKWTLGYTF
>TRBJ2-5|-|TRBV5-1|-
TGCGCCAGCAGCTTGGAGGGCGCCCAAGAGACCCAGTACTTC
CASSLEGAQETQYF
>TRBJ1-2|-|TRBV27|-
TGTGCCAGCAGCCCCTCGGGCAGGCCAACACCTTGGGACTATGGCTACACCTTC
CASSPSGRPTPWDYGYTF
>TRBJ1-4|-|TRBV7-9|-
TGTGCCAGCAGCTTAGACGGACCAGGATCGCTGTTTTTT
CASSLDGPGSLFF
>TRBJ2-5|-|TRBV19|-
TGTGCCAGTAATAACCGGGGCCCCCAAGAGACCCAGTACTTC
CASNNRGPQETQYF
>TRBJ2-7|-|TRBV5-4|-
TGTGCCAGCAGCTCCCGCAGCTCCTACGAGCAGTACTTC
CASSSRSSYEQYF
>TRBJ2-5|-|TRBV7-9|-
TGTGCCAGCAGCTTCCTTGGCGGGCTTACTAATTTTGGGGAGACCCAGTACTTC
CASSFLGGLTNFGETQYF
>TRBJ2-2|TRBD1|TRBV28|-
TGTGCCAGCAGTTTATCCCTGTTCGGTAACAGGGGGTACGGGGAGCTGTTTTTT
CASSLSLFGNRGYGELFF
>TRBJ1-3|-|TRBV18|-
TGTGCCAGCTCACCGGCTCAGGGAAGCTCTGGAAACACCATATATTTT
CASSPAQGSSGNTIYF
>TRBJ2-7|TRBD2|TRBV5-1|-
TGCGCCTCACGGACTAGCGGCCTGGAGCAGTACTTC
CASRTSGLEQYF
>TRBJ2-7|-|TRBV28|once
TGTGCCAGCAGTTTAATGAGGTACGAGCAGTACTTC
CASSLMRYEQYF
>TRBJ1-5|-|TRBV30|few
TGTGCCTGGAGTTTAGAAGGAAATCAGCCCCAGCATTTT
CAWSLEGNQPQHF
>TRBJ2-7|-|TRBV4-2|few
TGTGCCAGCAGCCAAGACTTCAGCGTCGGGCAGCAGCAGTACTTC
CASSQDFSVGQQQYF
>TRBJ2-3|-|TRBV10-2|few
TGCGCCAGCAGTGAGTCATCAGGGACGCAGTATTTT
CASSESSGTQYF
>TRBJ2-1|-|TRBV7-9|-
TGTGCCAGCAGCTCCTTACTAGTTACCTACAATGAGCAGTTCTTC
CASSSLLVTYNEQFF
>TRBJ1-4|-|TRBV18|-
TGTGCCAGCTCTCAAGGTCTAATCGGGGAAAAACTGTTTTTT
CASSQGLIGEKLFF
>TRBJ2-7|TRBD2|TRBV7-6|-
TGTGCCAGCAGCTTAGGACTAGCGGGAACTTCCTACGAGCAGTACTTC
CASSLGLAGTSYEQYF
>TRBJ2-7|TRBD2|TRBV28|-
TGTGCCAGCATGGGCGGGAGGCTCGACGAGCAGTACTTC
CASMGGRLDEQYF
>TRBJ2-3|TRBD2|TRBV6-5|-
TGTGCCAGCAGTTACGGGACTAGCGGAAGCACAGATACGCAGTATTTT
CASSYGTSGSTDTQYF
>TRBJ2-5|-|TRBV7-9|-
TGTGCCAGCGGTACCCACCGGGAAGAGACCCAGTACTTC
CASGTHREETQYF
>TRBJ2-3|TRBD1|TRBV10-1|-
TGCGCCAGCCGACGACAGGGACCAGATACGCAGTATTTT
CASRRQGPDTQYF
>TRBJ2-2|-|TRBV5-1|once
TGCGCCAGCAGACAGGTTGACACCGGGGAGCTGTTTTTT
CASRQVDTGELFF
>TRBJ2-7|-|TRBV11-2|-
TGTGCCAGCAGCTTATCTGGTGGGAGCTACGAGCAGTACTTC
CASSLSGGSYEQYF
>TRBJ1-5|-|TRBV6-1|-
TGTGCCAGCAGTGAAGCGATACTGTTCGGTCAGCCCCAGCATTTT
CASSEAILFGQPQHF
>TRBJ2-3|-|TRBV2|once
TGTGCCAGCAGTGCACAGGGATATAGCACAGATACGCAGTATTTT
CASSAQGYSTDTQYF
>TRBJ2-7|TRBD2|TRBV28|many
TGTGCCAGCGTATGGACTAGCGGCCCCTACGAGCAGTACTTC
CASVWTSGPYEQYF
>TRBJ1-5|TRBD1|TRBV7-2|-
TGTGCCAGCAGCTTAAAGGGGGCTGGTAATCAGCCCCAGCATTTT
CASSLKGAGNQPQHF
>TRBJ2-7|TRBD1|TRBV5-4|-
TGTGCCAGCAGCTCCGACAGGGGCTCCGAGCAGTACTTC
CASSSDRGSEQYF
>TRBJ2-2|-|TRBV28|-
TGTGCCAGCAGTTTTAACGGGGAGCTGTTTTTT
CASSFNGELFF
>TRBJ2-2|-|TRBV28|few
TGTGCCAGCGAAGGAGGCGACACCGGGGAGCTGTTTTTT
CASEGGDTGELFF
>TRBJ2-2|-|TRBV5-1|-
TGCGCCAGCAGCCCCGGAGGGGAAGGGACCGGGGAGCTGTTTTTT
CASSPGGEGTGELFF
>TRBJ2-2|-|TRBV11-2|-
TGTGCCAGCAGCTTTGGGAGGAACACCGGGGAGCTGTTTTTT
CASSFGRNTGELFF